The 4 T cell receptor beta chains listed next were all sequenced from one sample in a study of blood T cell repertoires in COVID-19. Data came from immunoSEQ multiplex PCR; TCRdb stores just in-frame clones and leaves some out. The repertoire holds approximately 500,000 clones, 89% seen once, with roughly 0.92% in the top ten. Sequencing input: peripheral blood. The source of these receptors is a young man with COVID-19, enrolled during active disease.

The chain employs TRBV5-1 and TRBJ1-3; D unclear. V lost 1 base to trimming and J lost 0 bases, with 5 bases between them. From germline, CDR1 is SGHRS and CDR2 YFSETQ. This CDR3 comprises 14 residues. The DNA for the CDR3 is TGCGCCAGCAGCTTGACTGCCTCTGGAAACACCATATATTTT. Protein product: CASSLTASGNTIYF.

The count of this clone is one. The chain carries TRBV2 and TRBJ2-5, with 11 bases lining up with TRBD1. V dropped 5 bases and J dropped 2; count of bases not matched to a gene: 1. This CDR3 spans 14 amino acids. Per the germline V gene, CDR1 is SNHLY and CDR2 is FYNNEI. The DNA for the CDR3 is TGTGCCAGCAGTAGGGACAGGGGGCAAGAGACCCAGTACTTC. Translated: CASSRDRGQETQYF. Full variable domain (outside the CDR3, taken from reference TRBV2 and TRBJ2-5): EPEVTQTPSHQVTQMGQEVILRCVPISNHLYFYWYRQILGQKVEFLVSFYNNEISEKSEIFDDQFSVERPDGSNFTLKIRSTKLEDSAMYFCASSRDRGQETQYFGPGTRLLVL.

This chain joins TRBV16 and TRBJ2-3; tentatively, D is TRBD2 (5 bases). Trimming took 7 bases from V and 1 from J, leaving 21 bases between them. This CDR3 contains 17 residues. In germline, CDR1 is KGHSY, CDR2 FQNENV. Written as DNA, the CDR3 is TGTGCCAGCACCAGCAGACCGGGATTCCAGCGCACAGATACGCAGTATTTT. This codes for CASTSRPGFQRTDTQYF.

CDR3 sequence: CASTRTENSYEQYF. DNA for the CDR3: TGTGCCAGCACCCGGACAGAGAACTCCTACGAGCAGTACTTC. The chain joins TRBV9 to TRBJ2-7; tentatively, D is TRBD1 (6 bases). Trimming left V 6 bases short and J 0 bases short, with 13 bases between. Germline V gives CDR1 SGDLS, CDR2 YYNGEE. The CDR3 length is 14 residues.